The 30 T cell receptor beta chains below were found in one sample sequenced in a study of T cells in Graves' hyperthyroidism and ophthalmopathy. RNA transcripts served as the template for amplifying TCR beta CDR3 regions. The HTBI primer set served for first-round RT-PCR of the TCR CDR3. TCRdb processed the multiplex PCR reads anew with MiXCR; each CDR3 protein has one entry. The data hold some 620,000 distinct CDR3 sequences, with 15% to 20% observed a single time. Sequencing input: blood. Source of these receptors: a woman aged 25 to 39 with Graves' hyperthyroidism.

In this sample, this clonotype turned up many times. The chain employs TRBV28 and TRBJ2-7; D possibly matches TRBD1 or TRBD2 (6 bases each). V was pared by 4 bases and J by 8 bases, with 15 bases between. The germline V gene encodes CDR1 MDHEN and CDR2 SYDVKM. This CDR3 region has 13 residues. The DNA for the CDR3 is TGTGCCAGCAGTTCGGGGGCTATACCGCAGCAGTACTTC. Protein product: CASSSGAIPQQYF.

This rearrangement joins TRBV29-1 to TRBJ1-1, with 9 bases fitting TRBD1. The CDR3 loop spans 14 amino acids. CDR1 SQVTM and CDR2 ANQGSEA come from the germline V gene. V was clipped by 2 bases and J by 1 base; unmatched bases: 2. In nucleotides, the CDR3 is TGCAGCGTTGAAAGGGACAGGGCGAACACTGAAGCTTTCTTT. Protein sequence: CSVERDRANTEAFF.

This clonotype appeared many times. The DNA is left out, because the CDR3 cannot be placed on it with certainty; the CDR3 is given as TCRdb lists it. The genes are TRBV6-1 and TRBJ2-7; TRBD1 was called by the table and not checked on the DNA. The V gene's germline CDR1 is MNHNS and CDR2 SASEGT. The CDR3 has 13 amino acids, counting both end residues. The CDR3 reads CASILDREGEQYF.

Turning to this clonotype: The germline gene is not matched at one end of the junction; a read error may be the cause. The V call is TRBV7-2, the J call TRBJ1-2; D is possibly TRBD1 (5 bases). The germline V gene encodes CDR1 SGHTA and CDR2 FQGNSA. The CDR3 contains 14 residues. The CDR3 sequence is CASSLLTVNYGYTF. The CDR3 nucleotides are TGCGCCAGCAGCTTACTGACAGTGAACTATGGCTACACCTTC.

The V and J genes are TRBV19 and TRBJ2-1; D uncertain. The CDR3 totals 15 residues. Germline V CDR1 and CDR2: LNHDA, SQIVND (reference sequence). V lost 5 bases and J 3 bases, leaving 14 bases between the germline ends. The CDR3 DNA follows: TGTGCCAGTAGTCAATACTGGAAGGGCTACAATGAGCAGTTCTTC. Its protein product is CASSQYWKGYNEQFF.

This clonotype was picked up many times. The V gene is TRBV19, the J gene TRBJ1-1, with 10 nucleotides matching TRBD1. There are 14 residues in the CDR3. The germline V gene has CDR1 LNHDA and CDR2 SQIVND (reference sequence). With V trimmed by 3 bases and J by 8 bases, 6 bases remained unmatched. CDR3 loop: CASSIGQGVREAFF. For the CDR3, the DNA is TGTGCCAGTAGTATCGGACAGGGGGTCCGAGAAGCTTTCTTT. Combining the CDR3 with reference TRBV19 and TRBJ1-1 gives the whole variable domain DGGITQSPKYLFRKEGQNVTLSCEQNLNHDAMYWYRQDPGQGLRLIYYSQIVNDFQKGDIAEGYSVSREKKESFPLTVTSAQKNPTAFYLCASSIGQGVREAFFGQGTRLTVV.

This clonotype was seen only a few times. The rearrangement links TRBV19 to TRBJ2-7; the D call may be TRBD1 or TRBD2 (6 bases each). Germline V gives CDR1 LNHDA, CDR2 SQIVND (reference sequence). The V and J ends lost 5 bases and 5 bases respectively, with 13 bases between them. The CDR3 runs to 13 residues. DNA for the CDR3: TGTGCCAGTAGTGGAGGGGGTGCGGACGAGCAGTACTTC. Amino acid sequence: CASSGGGADEQYF.

The rearrangement joins TRBV28 to TRBJ2-1; 7 nucleotides line up with TRBD2. The CDR3 consists of 14 residues. The junction had 10 bases not matched to a gene; V was cut back by 5 bases and J by 9 bases. Germline values: CDR1 MDHEN, CDR2 SYDVKM. As DNA, the CDR3 is TGTGCCAGCAGTATCACTGCAGGGAGGGCTGAGCAGTTCTTC. Protein: CASSITAGRAEQFF.

This clonotype was seen a handful of times. The chain is built from TRBV7-9 and TRBJ1-6; 7 bases fit TRBD1. Germline lookup yields CDR1 SEHNR and CDR2 FQNEAQ (reference sequence). Trimming at V came to 4 bases and at J to 8 bases, leaving 20 bases not matched to a gene. The CDR3 length is 19 residues. For the CDR3, the DNA is TGTGCCAGCAGCTCCACAGGGGCCTTGGATCGTGAGTTTTATTCACCCCTCCACTTT. Protein sequence: CASSSTGALDREFYSPLHF.

This clonotype was counted many times. The chain links TRBV20-1 to TRBJ1-1; D is possibly TRBD1 (5 bases). CDR1 is DFQATT and CDR2 is SNEGSKA in the germline V gene (reference sequence). The germline V and J ends were trimmed by 6 bases and 12 bases, with 17 bases remaining between them. The CDR3 is 11 amino acids. CDR3 loop: CSAMMKGEPFF. In DNA, the CDR3 is TGCAGTGCCATGATGAAAGGGGAACCTTTCTTT.

Of note for this clonotype: This may arise from a read error, as a much more abundant clone is one base away. The chain uses TRBV20-1 and TRBJ2-7, with 7 bases identical to TRBD1. Germline CDR1 is DFQATT and CDR2 is SNEGSKA (reference sequence). This CDR3 comprises 13 residues. The CDR3 DNA reads as TGCAGTGGGAAGACAGGGACACTCTACGGGCAGTACTTC. Encoded protein: CSGKTGTLYGQYF.

The chain recombines TRBV20-1 with TRBJ2-7; 7 nucleotides match TRBD1. V was clipped by 8 bases and J by 4 bases; unmatched bases: 8. The germline V gene has CDR1 DFQATT and CDR2 SNEGSKA (reference sequence). This CDR3 contains 12 residues. The CDR3 region is CSFGRGTYEQYF. The CDR3 DNA follows: TGCAGTTTCGGCAGGGGGACGTACGAGCAGTACTTC.

As concerns this clonotype: A much larger clonotype is one base distant, so this may be a read error. The chain combines TRBV5-1 with TRBJ1-5, with 8 bases identical to TRBD1. V gave up 1 base and J gave up 7 bases; unmatched junction bases: 10. The CDR3 loop spans 16 amino acids. Germline V gives CDR1 SGHRS, CDR2 YFSETQ. CDR3 in amino acids: CASSLRVQTGVQPQHF. The CDR3 region has the DNA TGCGCCAGCAGCTTGCGGGTTCAGACAGGGGTACAGCCCCAGCATTTT.

This clonotype was seen ten or more times. The chain employs TRBV27 and TRBJ1-6, with D unclear. The V end was cut by 6 bases, the J end by 0 bases, with 9 bases between. The CDR3 consists of 15 residues. The germline gives CDR1 MNHEY, CDR2 SMNVEV (reference sequence). The CDR3 spells CASSDTSSYNSPLHF. As DNA, the CDR3 is TGTGCCAGCAGCGACACCTCCTCCTATAATTCACCCCTCCACTTT.

This clonotype was counted a few times. The chain joins TRBV18 to TRBJ2-1, with TRBD1 identical over 7 bases. The germline V gene encodes CDR1 KGHSH and CDR2 LQKENI. This CDR3 has 14 amino acids. V lost 3 bases to trimming and J lost 9 bases; unmatched junction nucleotides: 8. This chain's CDR3 is CASSPLDRKAEQFF. In nucleotides, the CDR3 is TGTGCCAGCTCACCCTTGGACAGGAAGGCTGAGCAGTTCTTC.

The chain has TRBV6-1 and TRBJ2-1, with 9 bases fitting TRBD1. This CDR3 region has 18 residues. Per the germline V gene, CDR1 is MNHNS and CDR2 is SASEGT. Trimming took 5 bases from V and 0 from J; bases not matched to a gene: 11. CDR3 residues: CASSYGRDRGSSYNEQFF. The CDR3 DNA reads TGTGCCAGCAGTTACGGGCGAGACAGGGGGAGCTCCTACAATGAGCAGTTCTTC.

This clonotype was detected only a few times. The chain links TRBV20-1 to TRBJ2-1; 9 bases line up with TRBD2. The germline gives CDR1 DFQATT, CDR2 SNEGSKA (reference sequence). V was pared by 4 bases and J by 10 bases, with 14 bases of the junction left unmatched. This CDR3 contains 15 residues. The CDR3, as DNA: TGCAGTGCTACAGGCGGGATAGCGGGAGTCCGGGAGCAGTTCTTC. This gives the protein CSATGGIAGVREQFF.

The chain is built from TRBV20-1 and TRBJ2-3, with TRBD2 matching 8 bases. With 3 bases clipped from V and 2 bases from J, the junction kept 1 base outside the gene matches. CDR3 length: 13 residues. Germline assignment: CDR1 DFQATT and CDR2 SNEGSKA (reference sequence). The CDR3 region is CSASGGDTDTQYF. Written as DNA, the CDR3 is TGCAGTGCTAGCGGGGGGGACACAGATACGCAGTATTTT.

The chain links TRBV7-3 to TRBJ2-3; D is possibly TRBD2 (5 bases). V was cut by 2 bases and J by 0 bases, with 9 bases left in between. From germline, CDR1 is SGHTA and CDR2 FQGTGA. There are 15 residues in the CDR3. The CDR3 sequence is CASSLEGSSTDTQYF. The CDR3 DNA follows: TGTGCCAGCAGCTTAGAGGGTTCGAGCACAGATACGCAGTATTTT.

This clonotype turned up a few times. The rearrangement joins TRBV7-9 to TRBJ1-3; no firm D call. There are 14 residues in the CDR3. The germline gives CDR1 SEHNR, CDR2 FQNEAQ (reference sequence). Trimming left V 5 bases short and J 0 bases short, with 8 bases between. Here the CDR3 reads CASSPRFSGNTIYF. CDR3 bases: TGTGCCAGCAGCCCCAGGTTCTCTGGAAACACCATATATTTT.

This sequence joins TRBV7-9 and TRBJ2-7; D possibly corresponds to TRBD1 (6 bases). The CDR3 runs 12 residues. Trimming took off 4 bases at V and 6 bases at J, with 10 bases between the two ends. Germline V gene sequence: CDR1 SEHNR, CDR2 FQNEAQ (reference sequence). CDR3 DNA: TGTGCCAGCAGCTCGGAGACAGGCGAGCAGTACTTC. Its protein product is CASSSETGEQYF.

The J gene is TRBJ2-1, the V gene TRBV20-1; D is unresolved. The CDR3 is 16 amino acids. Germline V CDR1 and CDR2: DFQATT, SNEGSKA (reference sequence). With 0 bases removed from V and 2 bases from J, the gap between germline ends came to 14 bases. The CDR3 sequence: CSARDRYREPYNEQFF. CDR3 nucleotide sequence: TGCAGTGCTAGAGATCGGTATCGAGAACCCTACAATGAGCAGTTCTTC.

This clonotype was counted at least ten times. V and J are TRBV11-2 and TRBJ2-7; D gene unclear. Germline V lookup: CDR1 SGHAT, CDR2 FQNNGV. V was clipped by 4 bases and J by 4 bases, with 11 bases between them. The CDR3 is 13 residues long. The CDR3 nucleotides are TGTGCCAGCAGCTCCCCCGAGACTTACGAGCAGTACTTC. Protein sequence: CASSSPETYEQYF.

The sample holds a few counts of this clonotype. The CDR3 sequence: CASRSTGGKYNEQFF. The CDR3 nucleotides are TGTGCCAGCAGATCAACAGGGGGCAAGTACAATGAGCAGTTCTTC. The rearrangement links TRBV7-9 to TRBJ2-1, with 9 nucleotides matching TRBD1. V lost 6 bases and J lost 4; bases outside the gene matches: 7. CDR1 is SEHNR, CDR2 FQNEAQ, per germline (reference sequence). The CDR3 is made up of 15 amino acids.

The table lists this clonotype with many counts. The chain recombines TRBV7-9 with TRBJ2-3, with TRBD2 matching 7 bases. The CDR3 is made up of 14 amino acids. The germline CDR1 and CDR2 sequences are SEHNR and FQNEAQ (reference sequence). Germline trimming cut 6 bases from V and 2 bases from J; bases unmatched to any gene: 5. The CDR3 is CASSRSGSTDTQYF. The CDR3 region has the DNA TGTGCCAGCAGTCGTAGCGGGTCCACAGATACGCAGTATTTT.

This clonotype was observed once. One end of the junction does not line up with germline, which may come from a read error. The chain combines TRBV28 with TRBJ1-3; D is possibly TRBD1 (6 bases). The V gene's germline CDR1 is MDHEN and CDR2 SYDVKM. The CDR3 has 15 residues. CDR3 region: CATSDPGTTGNTIYF. In nucleotides, the CDR3 is TGTGCCACCAGTGATCCCGGGACAACTGGAAACACCATATATTTT.

The gene calls are TRBV12-3 or TRBV12-4 and TRBJ2-3; 11 bases map to TRBD2. There are 16 residues in the CDR3. Trimming cost V 5 bases and J 3 bases; bases outside gene matches: 7. CDR3 loop: CASSRSGRAMTDTQYF. The CDR3 nucleotides are TGTGCCAGCAGTCGTAGCGGGAGGGCCATGACAGATACGCAGTATTTT.

V usage is TRBV7-9 and J usage is TRBJ2-2; 8 nucleotides match TRBD1. Per germline, CDR1 SEHNR and CDR2 FQNEAQ (reference sequence). CDR3 length: 16 amino acids. Trimming took 5 bases from V and 0 from J; bases not matched to a gene: 5. The CDR3, as DNA: TGTGCCAGCAGCATTAGGACAGGGTCGAACACCGGGGAGCTGTTTTTT. Its translation: CASSIRTGSNTGELFF.

There are many counts of this clonotype. The chain carries TRBV28 and TRBJ2-7, with D perhaps assigned TRBD1 or TRBD2 (6 bases each). CDR3 length: 16 residues. CDR1 and CDR2 (germline): MDHEN, SYDVKM. The V gene lost 2 bases and the J gene lost 0 bases, with 14 bases spanning the gap. In nucleotides, the CDR3 is TGTGCCAGCAGTTTAGGGACTCGAGGGGGCTCCTACGAGCAGTACTTC. Its protein is CASSLGTRGGSYEQYF.

This clonotype was counted many times. The CDR3 DNA follows: TGTGCCAGCAGCCCAGGGGGCAGTAGCAATCAGCCCCAGCATTTT. Translation: CASSPGGSSNQPQHF. The rearrangement links TRBV7-2 to TRBJ1-5; 8 nucleotides match TRBD1. Unmatched junction bases numbered 3, after V lost 5 bases and J lost 0 bases. The length of the CDR3 is 15 residues. The germline CDR1 and CDR2 sequences are SGHTA and FQGNSA.